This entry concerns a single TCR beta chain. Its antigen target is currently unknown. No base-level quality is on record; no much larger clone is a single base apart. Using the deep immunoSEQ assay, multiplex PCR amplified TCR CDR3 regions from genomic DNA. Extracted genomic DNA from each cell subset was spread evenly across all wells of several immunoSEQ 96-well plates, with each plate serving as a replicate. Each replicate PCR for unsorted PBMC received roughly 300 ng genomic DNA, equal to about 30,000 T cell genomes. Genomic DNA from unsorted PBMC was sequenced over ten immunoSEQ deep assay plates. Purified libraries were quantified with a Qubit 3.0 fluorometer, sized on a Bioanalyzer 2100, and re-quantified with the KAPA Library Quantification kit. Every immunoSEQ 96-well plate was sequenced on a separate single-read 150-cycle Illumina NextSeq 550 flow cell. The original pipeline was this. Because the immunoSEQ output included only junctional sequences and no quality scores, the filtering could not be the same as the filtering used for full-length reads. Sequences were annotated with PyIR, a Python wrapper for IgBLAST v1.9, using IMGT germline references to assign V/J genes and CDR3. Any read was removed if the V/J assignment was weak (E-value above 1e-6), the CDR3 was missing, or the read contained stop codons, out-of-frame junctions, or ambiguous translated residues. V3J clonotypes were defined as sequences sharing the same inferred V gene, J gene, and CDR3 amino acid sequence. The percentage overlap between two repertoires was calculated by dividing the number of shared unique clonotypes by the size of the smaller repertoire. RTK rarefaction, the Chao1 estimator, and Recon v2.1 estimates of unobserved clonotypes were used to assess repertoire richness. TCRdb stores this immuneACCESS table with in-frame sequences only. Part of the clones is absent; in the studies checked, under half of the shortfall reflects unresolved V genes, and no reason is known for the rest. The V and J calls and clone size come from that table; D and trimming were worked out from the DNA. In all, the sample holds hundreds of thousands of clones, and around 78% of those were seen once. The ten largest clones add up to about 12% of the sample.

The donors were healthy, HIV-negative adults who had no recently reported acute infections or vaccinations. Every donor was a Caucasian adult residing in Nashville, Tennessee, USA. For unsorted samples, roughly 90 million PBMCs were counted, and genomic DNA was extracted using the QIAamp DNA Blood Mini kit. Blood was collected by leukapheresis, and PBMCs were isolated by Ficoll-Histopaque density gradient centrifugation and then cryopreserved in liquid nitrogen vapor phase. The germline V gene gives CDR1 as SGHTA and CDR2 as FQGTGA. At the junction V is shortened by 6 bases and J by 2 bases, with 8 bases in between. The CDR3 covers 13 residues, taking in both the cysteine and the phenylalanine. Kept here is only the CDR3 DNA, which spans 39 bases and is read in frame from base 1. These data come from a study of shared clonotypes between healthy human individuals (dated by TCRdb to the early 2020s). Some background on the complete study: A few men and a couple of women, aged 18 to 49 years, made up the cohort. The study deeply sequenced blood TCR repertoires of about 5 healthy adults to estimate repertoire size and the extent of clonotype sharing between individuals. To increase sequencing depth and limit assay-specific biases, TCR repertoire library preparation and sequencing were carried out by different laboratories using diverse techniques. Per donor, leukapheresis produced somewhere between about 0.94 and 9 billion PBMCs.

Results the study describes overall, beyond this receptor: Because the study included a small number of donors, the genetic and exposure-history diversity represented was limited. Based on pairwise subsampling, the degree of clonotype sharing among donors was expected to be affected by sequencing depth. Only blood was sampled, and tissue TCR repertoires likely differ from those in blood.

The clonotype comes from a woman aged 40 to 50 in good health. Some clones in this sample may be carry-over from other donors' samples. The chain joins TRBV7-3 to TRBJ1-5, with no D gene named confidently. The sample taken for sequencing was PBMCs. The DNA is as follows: TGTGCCAGCAGTACAAGGGGCAATCAGCCCCAGCATTTT. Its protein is CASSTRGNQPQHF.